This T cell receptor beta chain was captured by sequencing in a study of T cells in Graves' hyperthyroidism and ophthalmopathy. For ophthalmopathy patients, the Clinical Activity Score was at least 3 and the NOSPECS grade at least 4; duration was under 3 months. Orbital computed tomography and thyroid ultrasound, together with serum TRAb and thyroxine and clinical symptoms, were used for diagnoses. This clonotype was counted many times. The CDR3 regions of TCR beta were amplified from RNA transcripts. When the TCR CDR3 underwent first-round RT-PCR, the HTBI primer set was used. TCRdb redid the calling of the multiplex PCR reads with MiXCR, one entry per CDR3 protein. The sample lists almost 500,000 distinct CDR3 sequences; 22% were seen once. The CDR3 extends over 16 amino acids. V shed 5 bases, J shed 0 bases, and the junction held 5 bases outside the gene matches.

This receptor was taken from a woman between 65 and 79 years old with Graves' ophthalmopathy. Sequences were obtained from blood. The rearrangement joins TRBV12-3 or TRBV12-4 to TRBJ2-1, with 9 nucleotides matching TRBD2. The CDR3 sequence is CASSGAGGGSYNEQFF. For the CDR3, the DNA is TGTGCCAGCAGTGGAGCGGGAGGCGGCTCCTACAATGAGCAGTTCTTC.